Each of the 8 T cell receptor beta chains below was sequenced from the same sample in a study of cytomegalovirus exposure and HLA in healthy donors. The primer mix had 60 Vbeta and 13 Jbeta primers. Only in-frame clones appear in the TCRdb table, and some are missing; sequencing was by immunoSEQ multiplex PCR. The data show some 160,000 clones, with around a tenth seen just once and less than 2% held by the top ten. Sequences were obtained from PBMCs. Every receptor here comes from a male donor in good health and CMV-seronegative.

The chain recombines TRBV5-4 with TRBJ2-3; the D is unclear. V was pared by 0 bases and J by 4 bases, with 6 bases between. Per germline, CDR1 SGHNT and CDR2 YYREEE (reference sequence). The CDR3 covers 13 residues. CDR3 sequence: CASSLDGPDTQYF. In nucleotides, the CDR3 is TGTGCCAGCAGCTTGGATGGCCCAGATACGCAGTATTTT.

This clone has only a few counts. CDR3 nucleotide sequence: TGTGCCAGCTCACCACCCAGCGGACAGGGCGGCGAGCAGTACTTC. It is translated as CASSPPSGQGGEQYF. The gene calls are TRBV18 and TRBJ2-7; 8 positions match TRBD1. The CDR3 is made up of 15 amino acids. Trimming removed 0 bases from V and 6 bases from J; junction bases left unmatched: 7. Germline CDR1 is KGHSH and CDR2 is LQKENI.

J is TRBJ2-2 and V is TRBV27, with a weak D call TRBD1 (5 bases). Germline V lookup: CDR1 MNHEY, CDR2 SMNVEV (reference sequence). Between the trimmed V and J ends, which lost 1 base and 5 bases, there was a span of 8 bases. The CDR3 has 14 residues. The CDR3, as DNA: TGTGCCAGCAGTTTATTAGCAGGGACCGGGGAGCTGTTTTTT. Its translation: CASSLLAGTGELFF.

This clone was observed a handful of times. V is TRBV28 and J is TRBJ2-3; tentative D call: TRBD2 (6 bases). The germline V and J ends were trimmed by 3 bases and 5 bases, with 21 bases remaining between them. This CDR3 comprises 17 residues. Germline V CDR1 and CDR2: MDHEN, SYDVKM. The CDR3 loop is CASSFQRSSGRGDTQYF. The CDR3 region has the DNA TGTGCCAGCAGTTTCCAGAGGAGTTCGGGGCGGGGAGATACGCAGTATTTT. The full variable domain, rest sourced from reference TRBV28 and TRBJ2-3, is DVKVTQSSRYLVKRTGEKVFLECVQDMDHENMFWYRQDPGLGLRLIYFSYDVKMKEKGDIPEGYSVSREKKERFSLILESASTNQTSMYLCASSFQRSSGRGDTQYFGPGTRLTVL.

This chain uses TRBV21-1 with TRBJ1-1; the DNA was not compared with TRBD1, the D call given in the table. TRBV21-1 is flagged as a pseudogene. The CDR3 loop spans 16 amino acids. The CDR3 spells CASSLDRDPMNTEAFF. The DNA of the CDR3 is TGTGCCAGCAGCCTGGACAGGGATCCCATGAACACTGAAGCTTTCTTT.

The chain's CDR3 is CASSSTGEPGLRSAFF. The CDR3 DNA reads TGTGCCAGCAGCTCGACAGGGGAACCCGGCTTAAGGTCAGCTTTCTTT. The J gene is TRBJ1-1, the V gene TRBV7-2, with TRBD1 identical over 8 bases. J gave up 10 bases and V 4 bases, and 17 bases lay outside the gene matches. Germline V lookup: CDR1 SGHTA, CDR2 FQGNSA. CDR3 length: 16 residues.

In this sample, this clone turned up a few times. The chain combines TRBV7-9 with TRBJ2-1; D is perhaps TRBD2 (6 bases). CDR3 length: 17 amino acids. CDR1 is SEHNR, CDR2 FQNEAQ, per germline (reference sequence). V shed 1 base and J shed 0 bases, with 13 bases lying between them. CDR3 nucleotides: TGTGCCAGCAGCTTAGGGCGGGGCTCCCACTCCTACAATGAGCAGTTCTTC. Translation gives CASSLGRGSHSYNEQFF.

V usage is TRBV6-4 and J usage is TRBJ2-1; TRBD2 matches at 12 bases. V shed 4 bases, J shed 4 bases, and the junction held 5 bases outside the gene matches. CDR1 and CDR2 (germline): MRHNA, SNTAGT. The CDR3 consists of 16 residues. The CDR3 nucleotides read TGTGCCAGCAGTGTCGCCGGGACTAGCGGGTACAATGAGCAGTTCTTC. It encodes CASSVAGTSGYNEQFF.